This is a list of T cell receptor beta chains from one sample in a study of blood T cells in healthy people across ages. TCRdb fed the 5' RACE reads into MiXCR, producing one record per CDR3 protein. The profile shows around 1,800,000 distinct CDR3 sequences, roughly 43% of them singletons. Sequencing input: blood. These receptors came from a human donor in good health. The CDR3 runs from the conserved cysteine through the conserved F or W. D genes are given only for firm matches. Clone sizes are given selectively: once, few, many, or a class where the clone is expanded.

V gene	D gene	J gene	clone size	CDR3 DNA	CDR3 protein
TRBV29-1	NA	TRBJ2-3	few	TGCAGCGTTGGGGGCAGGGCGGCGAATACGCAGTATTTT	CSVGGRAANTQYF
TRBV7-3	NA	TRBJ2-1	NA	TGTGCCAGCAGCTTATCCTCAAATGTCGATGAGCAGTTCTTC	CASSLSSNVDEQFF
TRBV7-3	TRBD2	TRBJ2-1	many	TGTGCCAGCAGCCCTGGACTAGCGGGGGTTGGTGAGCAGTTCTTC	CASSPGLAGVGEQFF
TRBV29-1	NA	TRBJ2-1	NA	TGCAGCGCCCGGCGGGGGCAGGGTATCCTCAATGAGCAGTTCTTC	CSARRGQGILNEQFF
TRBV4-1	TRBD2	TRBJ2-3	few	TGCGCCAGCAGCCCAGGGACTAGCGGGGGACCTAAGTATTTT	CASSPGTSGGPKYF
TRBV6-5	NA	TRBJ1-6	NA	TGTGCCAGCAAAAACCTCCAACAGGGCGGGAATTCACCCCTCCACTTT	CASKNLQQGGNSPLHF
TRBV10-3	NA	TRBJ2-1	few	TGTGCCATCAGTGACCCGAACAGGAGCTCCTACAATGAGCAGTTCTTC	CAISDPNRSSYNEQFF
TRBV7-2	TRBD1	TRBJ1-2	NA	TGTGCCAGCAGCTTAGGGACAGGGACTTCATATGGCTACACCTTC	CASSLGTGTSYGYTF
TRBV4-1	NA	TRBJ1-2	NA	TGCGCCAGCAGCCAAGCAACGGGAGTTGGCTACACCTTC	CASSQATGVGYTF
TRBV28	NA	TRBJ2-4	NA	TGTGCCAGCAGTTTTTTGCCCCGGTCCCCGGGAGTAAACATTCAGTACTTC	CASSFLPRSPGVNIQYF
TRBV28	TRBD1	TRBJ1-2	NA	TGTGCCAGCAGAGGACAGGGGATCGCTAACTATGGCTACACCTTC	CASRGQGIANYGYTF
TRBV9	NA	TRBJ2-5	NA	TGTGCCAGCAGCGTAGCTACCAGCAATGAGCAGTACTTC	CASSVATSNEQYF
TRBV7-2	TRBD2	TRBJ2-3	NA	TGTGCCAGCAGCTCGAGACTAGCGTATAGCACGGATACGCAGTATTTT	CASSSRLAYSTDTQYF
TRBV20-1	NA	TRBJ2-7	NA	TGCAGTGCTAGAGATAAGGACGGCTCCTACGAGCAGTACTTC	CSARDKDGSYEQYF
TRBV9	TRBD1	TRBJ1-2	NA	TGTGCCAGCAGGGGACAGGGGTCAACCGGGCGTGGCTACACCTTC	CASRGQGSTGRGYTF
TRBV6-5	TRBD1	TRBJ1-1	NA	TGTGCCAGCAGTTTCGACAGGGGTAGAATGGAAGCTTTCTTT	CASSFDRGRMEAFF
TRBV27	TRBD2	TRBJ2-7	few	TGTGCCAGCAGTCGCTTTCGGGGGGACTACGAGCAGTACTTC	CASSRFRGDYEQYF
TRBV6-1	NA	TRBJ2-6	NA	TGTGCCAGCGGCACGAATCTAGGGGGGAGCTCTGGGGCCAACGTCCTGACTTTC	CASGTNLGGSSGANVLTF
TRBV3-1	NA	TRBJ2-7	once	TGTGCCAGCAGCCAAGGGGCTCTGGGGAGCGGAATCTACGAGCAGTACTTC	CASSQGALGSGIYEQYF
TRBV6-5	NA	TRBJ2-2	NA	TGTGCCAGCAGTTACTCGACAGGACAGTTCACCGGGGAGCTGTTTTTT	CASSYSTGQFTGELFF
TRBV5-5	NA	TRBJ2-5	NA	TGTGCCAGCAGCAGGGGGAGTTTGCAAGAGACCCAGTACTTC	CASSRGSLQETQYF
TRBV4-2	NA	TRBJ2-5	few	TGTGCCAGCAGCTCAACCATCGGGGGGCTCCAAGAGACCCAGTACTTC	CASSSTIGGLQETQYF
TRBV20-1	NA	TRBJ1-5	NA	TGCAGTGCTAGAGAGGGCAGAATAACTAATCAGCCCCAGCATTTT	CSAREGRITNQPQHF
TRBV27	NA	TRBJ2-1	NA	TGTGCCAGCAGTTCCCCGGGGGACTGGAATGAGCAGTTCTTC	CASSSPGDWNEQFF
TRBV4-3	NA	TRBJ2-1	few	TGCGCCAGCAGCCAAGACTGGTCGGGGTCCTACAATGAGCAGTTCTTC	CASSQDWSGSYNEQFF
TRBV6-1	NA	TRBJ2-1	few	TGTGCCAGCAGTGAAGAGGCAGCTAACTCCTACAATGAGCAGTTCTTC	CASSEEAANSYNEQFF
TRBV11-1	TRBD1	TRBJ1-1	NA	TGTGCCAGCAGCGATACACGACAGGGGAACACTGAAGCTTTCTTT	CASSDTRQGNTEAFF
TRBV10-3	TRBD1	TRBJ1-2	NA	TGTGCCATCAGTGAGATCGCGGGACAGGGTGAACCGGGAATTAACTATGGCTACACCTTC	CAISEIAGQGEPGINYGYTF
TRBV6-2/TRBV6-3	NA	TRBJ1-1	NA	TGTGCCACCCTAATGGGTGGATACACTGAAGCTTTCTTT	CATLMGGYTEAFF
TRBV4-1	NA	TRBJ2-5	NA	TGCGCCAGCAGCCAAGGTGTAGGACAAGAGACCCGGTACTTC	CASSQGVGQETRYF
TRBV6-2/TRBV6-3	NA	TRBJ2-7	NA	TGTGCCAGCAGACGGACATCCTTCTACGAGCAGTACTTC	CASRRTSFYEQYF
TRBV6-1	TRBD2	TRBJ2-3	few	TGTGCCAGCAGTGAATTTCTAGCGGGGGGGGCAGATACGCAGTATTTT	CASSEFLAGGADTQYF
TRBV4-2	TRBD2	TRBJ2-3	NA	TGTACCAGCAGCCCCCAGGCAGCGGGGCGGGATACGCAGTATTTT	CTSSPQAAGRDTQYF
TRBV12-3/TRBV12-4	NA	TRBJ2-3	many	TGTGCCAGCAGCCTCGGACGGGGGAGCACAGATACGCAGTATTTT	CASSLGRGSTDTQYF
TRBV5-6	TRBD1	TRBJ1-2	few	TGTGCCAGCAGCCCGGTAGGACAGGCCTATGGCTACACCTTC	CASSPVGQAYGYTF
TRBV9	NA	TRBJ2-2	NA	TGTGCCAGCAGCCCGGGCGGCAACGCCGGGGAGCTGTTTTTT	CASSPGGNAGELFF
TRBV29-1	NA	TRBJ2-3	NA	TGCAGCGTTGATATGTCGGGGGGCGGCACAGATACGCAGTATTTT	CSVDMSGGGTDTQYF
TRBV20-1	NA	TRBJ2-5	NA	TGCAGTGTCCCTCTGAGGGCCTCCGGAGGTACTGGGGAGCAGTACTTC	CSVPLRASGGTGEQYF
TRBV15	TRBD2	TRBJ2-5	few	TGTGCCACCGGACTAGGGGGACTAGATGTGACCCAGTACTTC	CATGLGGLDVTQYF
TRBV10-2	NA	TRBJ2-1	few	TGCGCCAGCAGCGTTACATCCATTTCCGAGCAGTTCTTC	CASSVTSISEQFF
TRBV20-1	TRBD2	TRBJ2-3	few	TGCAGTGCTATCGGACTAGCGGGCTCTCCGGGAGATACGCAGTATTTT	CSAIGLAGSPGDTQYF
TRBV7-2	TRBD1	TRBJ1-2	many	TGTGCCAGCAGCTTCGATGACAGGGTGGGGGCCACCTTC	CASSFDDRVGATF
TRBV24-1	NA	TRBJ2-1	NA	TGTGCCACCAGTGAATTGCGGACCTACTCCTACAATGAGCAGTTCTTC	CATSELRTYSYNEQFF
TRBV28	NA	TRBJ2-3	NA	TGTGCCAGCAATCCCGGGACCCACACAGATACGCAGTATTTT	CASNPGTHTDTQYF
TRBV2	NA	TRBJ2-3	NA	TGCGCCAGCAATGACGCGGGGAGCACAGATACGCAGTATTTT	CASNDAGSTDTQYF
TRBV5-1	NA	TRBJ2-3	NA	TGCGCCAGCAGCTTCGAGGGGCGAACAGATACGCAGTATTTT	CASSFEGRTDTQYF
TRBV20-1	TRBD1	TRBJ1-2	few	TGCAGTGCCGGACAGGGGGCATTGGGCTACACCTTC	CSAGQGALGYTF
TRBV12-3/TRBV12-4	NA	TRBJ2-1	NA	TGTGCCAGCACCATCGACAGCAACAATGAGCAGTTCTTC	CASTIDSNNEQFF
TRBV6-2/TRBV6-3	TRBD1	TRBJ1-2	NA	TGTGCCAGCAGTCCCGACAGGGGTAACGACTATGGCTACACCTTC	CASSPDRGNDYGYTF
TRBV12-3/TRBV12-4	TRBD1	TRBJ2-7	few	TGTGCCAGCAGTTTAGGGTACCGGGACAGGGCCTACGAGCAGTACTTC	CASSLGYRDRAYEQYF
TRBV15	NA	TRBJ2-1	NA	TGTGCCACCAGCAGGGTCTTGGAGGTTTGGGAGACCCAGTTCTTC	CATSRVLEVWETQFF
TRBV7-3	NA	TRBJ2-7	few	TGTGCCAGCAGCTCACCCGGGTCCCTCGAGCAGTACTTC	CASSSPGSLEQYF
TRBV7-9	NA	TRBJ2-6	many	TGTGCCAGCAGCGGCGCCGGGACATTTGGGGCCAACGTCCTGACTTTC	CASSGAGTFGANVLTF
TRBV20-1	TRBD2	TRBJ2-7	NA	TGCAGTGCTCCCCCGGGGGGGAATTACTACGAGCAGTACTTC	CSAPPGGNYYEQYF
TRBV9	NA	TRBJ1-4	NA	TGTGCCAGCAGCGTAGGTCCCGGAGTTAATGAAAAACTGTTTTTT	CASSVGPGVNEKLFF
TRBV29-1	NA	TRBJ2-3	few	TGCAGCGTTGAATCAACCGGGACTCCCACAGATACGCAGTATTTT	CSVESTGTPTDTQYF
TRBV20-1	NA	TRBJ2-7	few	TGCAGGGCCGCAGCGGGTACCTACGAGCAGTACTTC	CRAAAGTYEQYF
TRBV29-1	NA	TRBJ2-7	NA	TGCAGCGTTGAAGCAGACCGGCAGAGGCAGTACTTC	CSVEADRQRQYF